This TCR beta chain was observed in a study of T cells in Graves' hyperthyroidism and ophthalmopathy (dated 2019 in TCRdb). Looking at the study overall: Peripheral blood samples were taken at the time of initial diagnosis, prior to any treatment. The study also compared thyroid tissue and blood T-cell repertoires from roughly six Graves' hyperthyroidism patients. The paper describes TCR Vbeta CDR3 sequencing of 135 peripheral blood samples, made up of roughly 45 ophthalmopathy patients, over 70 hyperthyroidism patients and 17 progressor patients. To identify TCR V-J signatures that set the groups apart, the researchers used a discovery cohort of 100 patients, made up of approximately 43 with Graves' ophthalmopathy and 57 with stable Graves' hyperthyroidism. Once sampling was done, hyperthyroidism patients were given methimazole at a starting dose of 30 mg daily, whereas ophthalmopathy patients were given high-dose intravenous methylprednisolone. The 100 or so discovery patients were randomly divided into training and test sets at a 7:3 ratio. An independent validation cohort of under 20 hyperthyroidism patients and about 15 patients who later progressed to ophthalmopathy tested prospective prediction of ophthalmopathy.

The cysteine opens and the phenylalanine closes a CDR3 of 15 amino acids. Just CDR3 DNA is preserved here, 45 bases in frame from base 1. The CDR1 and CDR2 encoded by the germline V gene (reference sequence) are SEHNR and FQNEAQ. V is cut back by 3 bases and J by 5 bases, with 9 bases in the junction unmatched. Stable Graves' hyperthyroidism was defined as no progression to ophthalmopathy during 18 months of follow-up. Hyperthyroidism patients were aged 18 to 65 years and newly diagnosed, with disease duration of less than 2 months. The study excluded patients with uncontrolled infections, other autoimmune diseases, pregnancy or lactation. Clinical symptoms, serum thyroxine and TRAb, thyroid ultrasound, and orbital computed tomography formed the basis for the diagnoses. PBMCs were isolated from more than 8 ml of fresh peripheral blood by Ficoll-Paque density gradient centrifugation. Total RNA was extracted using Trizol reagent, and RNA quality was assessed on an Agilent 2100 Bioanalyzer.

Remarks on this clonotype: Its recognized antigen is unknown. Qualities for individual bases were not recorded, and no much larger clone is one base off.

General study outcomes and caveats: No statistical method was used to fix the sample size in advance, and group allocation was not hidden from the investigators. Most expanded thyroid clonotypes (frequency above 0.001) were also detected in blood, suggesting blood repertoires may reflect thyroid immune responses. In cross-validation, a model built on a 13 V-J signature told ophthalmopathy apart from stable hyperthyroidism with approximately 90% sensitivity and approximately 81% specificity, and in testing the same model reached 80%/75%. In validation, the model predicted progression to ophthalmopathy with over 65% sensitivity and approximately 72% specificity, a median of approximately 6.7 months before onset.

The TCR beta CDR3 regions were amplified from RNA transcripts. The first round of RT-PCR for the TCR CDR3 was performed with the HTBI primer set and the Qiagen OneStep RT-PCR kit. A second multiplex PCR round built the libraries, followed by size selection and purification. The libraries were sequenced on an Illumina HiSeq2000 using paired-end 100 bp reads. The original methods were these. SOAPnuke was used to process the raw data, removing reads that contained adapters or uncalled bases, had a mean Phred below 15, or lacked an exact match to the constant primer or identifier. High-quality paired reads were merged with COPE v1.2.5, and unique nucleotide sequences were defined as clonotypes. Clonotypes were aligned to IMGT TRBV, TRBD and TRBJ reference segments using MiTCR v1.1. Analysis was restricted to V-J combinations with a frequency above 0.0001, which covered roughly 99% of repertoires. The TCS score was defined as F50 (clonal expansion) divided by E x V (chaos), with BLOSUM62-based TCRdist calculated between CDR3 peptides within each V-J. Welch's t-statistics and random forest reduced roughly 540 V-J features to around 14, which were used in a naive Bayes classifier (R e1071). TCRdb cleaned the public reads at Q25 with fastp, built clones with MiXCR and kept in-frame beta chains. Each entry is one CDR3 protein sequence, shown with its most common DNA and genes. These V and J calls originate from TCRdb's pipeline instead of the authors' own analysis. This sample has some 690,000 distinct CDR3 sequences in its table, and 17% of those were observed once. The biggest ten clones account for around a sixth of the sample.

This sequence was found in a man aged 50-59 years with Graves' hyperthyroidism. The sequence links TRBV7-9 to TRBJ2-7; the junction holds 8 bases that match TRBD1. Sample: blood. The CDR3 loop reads CASSFIRGPFHEQYF. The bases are TGTGCCAGCAGCTTTATCAGGGGGCCCTTCCACGAGCAGTACTTC.